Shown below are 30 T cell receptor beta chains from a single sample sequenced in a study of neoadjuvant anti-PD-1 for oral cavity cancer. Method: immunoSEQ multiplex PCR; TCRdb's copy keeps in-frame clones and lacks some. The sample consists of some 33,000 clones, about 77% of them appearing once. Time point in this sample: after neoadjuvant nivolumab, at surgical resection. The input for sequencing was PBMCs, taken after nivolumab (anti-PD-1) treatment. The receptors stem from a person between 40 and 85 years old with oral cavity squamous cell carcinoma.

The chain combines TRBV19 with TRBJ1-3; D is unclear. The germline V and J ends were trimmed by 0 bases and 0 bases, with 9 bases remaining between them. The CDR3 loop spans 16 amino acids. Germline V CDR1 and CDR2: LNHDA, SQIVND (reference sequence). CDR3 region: CASSIDRGLSGNTIYF. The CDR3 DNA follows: TGTGCCAGTAGTATAGATCGTGGACTCTCTGGAAACACCATATATTTT.

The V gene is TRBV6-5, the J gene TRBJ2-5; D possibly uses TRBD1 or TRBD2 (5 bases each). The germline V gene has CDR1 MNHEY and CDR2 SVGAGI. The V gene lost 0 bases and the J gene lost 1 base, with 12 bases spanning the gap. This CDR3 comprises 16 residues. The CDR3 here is CASSYSGRAVQETQYF. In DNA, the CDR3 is TGTGCCAGCAGTTACTCGGGGCGAGCGGTCCAAGAGACCCAGTACTTC.

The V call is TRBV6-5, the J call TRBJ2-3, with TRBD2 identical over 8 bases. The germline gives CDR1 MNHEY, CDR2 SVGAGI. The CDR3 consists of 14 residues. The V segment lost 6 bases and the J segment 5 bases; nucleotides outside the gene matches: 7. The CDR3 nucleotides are TGTGCCAGCAGCCGGCGGGGGGAGGTAGATACGCAGTATTTT. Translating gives CASSRRGEVDTQYF.

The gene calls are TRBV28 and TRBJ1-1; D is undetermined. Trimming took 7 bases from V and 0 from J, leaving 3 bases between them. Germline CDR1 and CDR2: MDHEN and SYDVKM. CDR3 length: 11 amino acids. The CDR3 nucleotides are TGTGCCAGCATGGTGAACACTGAAGCTTTCTTT. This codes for CASMVNTEAFF.

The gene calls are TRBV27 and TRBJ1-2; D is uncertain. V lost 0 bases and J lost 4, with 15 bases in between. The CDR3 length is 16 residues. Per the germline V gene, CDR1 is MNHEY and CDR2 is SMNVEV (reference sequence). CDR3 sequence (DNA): TGTGCCAGCAGTTTATCGTGGGGTGCCGGACTCTATGGCTACACCTTC. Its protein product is CASSLSWGAGLYGYTF.

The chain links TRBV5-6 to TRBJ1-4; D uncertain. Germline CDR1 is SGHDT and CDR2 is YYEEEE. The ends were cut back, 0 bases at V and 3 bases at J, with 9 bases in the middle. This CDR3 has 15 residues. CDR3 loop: CASSLAEAANEKLFF. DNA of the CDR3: TGTGCCAGCAGCTTGGCCGAGGCGGCTAATGAAAAACTGTTTTTT.

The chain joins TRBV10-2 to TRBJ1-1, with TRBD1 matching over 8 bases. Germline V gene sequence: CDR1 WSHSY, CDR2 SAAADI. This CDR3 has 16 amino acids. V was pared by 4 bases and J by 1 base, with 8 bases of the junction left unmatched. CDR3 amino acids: CASSGTGKGENTEAFF. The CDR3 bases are TGCGCCAGCAGTGGGACAGGGAAGGGAGAGAACACTGAAGCTTTCTTT.

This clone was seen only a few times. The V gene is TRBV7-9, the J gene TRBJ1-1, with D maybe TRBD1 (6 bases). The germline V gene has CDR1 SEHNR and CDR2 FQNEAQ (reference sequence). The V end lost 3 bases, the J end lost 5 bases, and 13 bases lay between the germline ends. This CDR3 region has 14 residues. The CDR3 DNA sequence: TGTGCCAGCAGCTTCGTGCAGGGGAGGACTGAAGCTTTCTTT. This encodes CASSFVQGRTEAFF. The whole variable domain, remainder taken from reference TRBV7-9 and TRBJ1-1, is DTGVSQNPRHKITKRGQNVTFRCDPISEHNRLYWYRQTLGQGPEFLTYFQNEAQLEKSRLLSDRFSAERPKGSFSTLEIQRTEQGDSAMYLCASSFVQGRTEAFFGQGTRLTVV.

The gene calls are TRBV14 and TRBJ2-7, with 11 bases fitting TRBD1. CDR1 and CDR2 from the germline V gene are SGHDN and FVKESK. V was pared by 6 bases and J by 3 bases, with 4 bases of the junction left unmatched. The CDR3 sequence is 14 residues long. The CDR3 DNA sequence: TGTGCCAGCAGACGGACAGGGGGCGGCTACGAGCAGTACTTC. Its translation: CASRRTGGGYEQYF.

The CDR3 nucleotides read TGTGCCAGTACCCCCGCGACTAGCGGCTACAATGAGCAGTTCTTC. Amino acid sequence: CASTPATSGYNEQFF. The chain uses TRBV19 and TRBJ2-1, with 9 bases identical to TRBD2. There are 15 residues in the CDR3. Trimming took 7 bases from V and 3 from J; bases not matched to a gene: 7. Germline V gene data show CDR1 as LNHDA and CDR2 as SQIVND (reference sequence).

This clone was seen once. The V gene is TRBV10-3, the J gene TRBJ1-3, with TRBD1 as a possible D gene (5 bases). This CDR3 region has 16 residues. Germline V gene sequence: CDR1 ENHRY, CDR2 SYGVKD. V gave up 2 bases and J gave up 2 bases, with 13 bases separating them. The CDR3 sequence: CAISEPGREAGNTIYF. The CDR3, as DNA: TGTGCCATCAGTGAGCCGGGACGGGAGGCTGGAAACACCATATATTTT.

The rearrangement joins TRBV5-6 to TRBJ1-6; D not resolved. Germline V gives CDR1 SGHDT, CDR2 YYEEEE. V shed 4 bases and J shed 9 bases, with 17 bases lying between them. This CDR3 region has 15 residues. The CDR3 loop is CASSVGPPGGSPLHF. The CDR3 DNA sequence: TGTGCCAGCAGCGTCGGGCCTCCAGGAGGTTCACCCCTCCACTTT.

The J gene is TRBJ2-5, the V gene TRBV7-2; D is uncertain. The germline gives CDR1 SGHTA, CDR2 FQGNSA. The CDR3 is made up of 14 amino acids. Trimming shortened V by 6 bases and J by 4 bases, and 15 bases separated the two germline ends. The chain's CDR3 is CASSPSGVSETQYF. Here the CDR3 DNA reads TGTGCCAGCAGTCCGTCTGGGGTATCAGAGACCCAGTACTTC.

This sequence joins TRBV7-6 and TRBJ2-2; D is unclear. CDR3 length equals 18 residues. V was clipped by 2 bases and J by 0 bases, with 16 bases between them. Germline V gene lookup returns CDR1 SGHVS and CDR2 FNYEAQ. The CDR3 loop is CASSLSSLRLANTGELFF. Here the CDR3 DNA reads TGTGCCAGCAGCTTATCCTCTCTAAGACTTGCGAACACCGGGGAGCTGTTTTTT.

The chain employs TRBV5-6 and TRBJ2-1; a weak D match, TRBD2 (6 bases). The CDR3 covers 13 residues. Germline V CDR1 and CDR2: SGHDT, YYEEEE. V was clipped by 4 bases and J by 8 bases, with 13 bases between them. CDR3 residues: CASSPPGLDEQFF. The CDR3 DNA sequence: TGTGCCAGCAGCCCGCCGGGACTGGATGAGCAGTTCTTC.

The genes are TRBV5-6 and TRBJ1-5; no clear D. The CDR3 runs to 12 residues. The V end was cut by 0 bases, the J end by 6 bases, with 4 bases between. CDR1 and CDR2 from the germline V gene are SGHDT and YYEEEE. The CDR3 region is CASSLVGQPQHF. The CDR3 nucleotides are TGTGCCAGCAGCTTGGTCGGTCAGCCCCAGCATTTT.

CDR3 in amino acids: CASSYTRQGTGNTIYF. For the CDR3, the DNA is TGTGCCAGCAGCTATACCCGACAGGGTACAGGAAACACCATATATTTT. This chain connects TRBV7-9 to TRBJ1-3, with 7 bases matching TRBD1. CDR1 and CDR2 (germline): SEHNR, FQNEAQ (reference sequence). V trimming: 4 bases; J trimming: 4 bases; junction bases outside the gene matches: 10. The length of the CDR3 is 16 residues.

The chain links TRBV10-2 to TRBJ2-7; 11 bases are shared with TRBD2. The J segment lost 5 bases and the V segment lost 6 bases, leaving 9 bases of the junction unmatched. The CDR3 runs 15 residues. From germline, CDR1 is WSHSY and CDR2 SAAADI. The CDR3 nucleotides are TGCGCCAGCAGACAAGTAGGGACTAGCGGAAACGAGCAGTACTTC. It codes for CASRQVGTSGNEQYF.

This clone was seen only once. For the CDR3, the DNA is TGTGCCAGCAGCCCCCGGGAGAGGAACACTGAAGCTTTCTTT. Its translation is CASSPRERNTEAFF. The chain has TRBV5-6 and TRBJ1-1, with D uncertain. This CDR3 has 14 amino acids. Trimming took 4 bases from V and 1 from J, leaving 11 bases between them. From germline, CDR1 is SGHDT and CDR2 YYEEEE. Together with reference TRBV5-6 and TRBJ1-1, the CDR3 gives the full variable domain: DAGVTQSPTHLIKTRGQQVTLRCSPKSGHDTVSWYQQALGQGPQFIFQYYEEEERQRGNFPDRFSGHQFPNYSSELNVNALLLGDSALYLCASSPRERNTEAFFGQGTRLTVV.

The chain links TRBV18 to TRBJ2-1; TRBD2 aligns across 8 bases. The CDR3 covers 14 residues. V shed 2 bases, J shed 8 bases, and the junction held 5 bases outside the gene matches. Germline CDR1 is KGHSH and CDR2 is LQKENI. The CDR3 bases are TGTGCCAGCTCACCATCGGGGGGGGTCTATGAGCAGTTCTTC. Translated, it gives CASSPSGGVYEQFF.

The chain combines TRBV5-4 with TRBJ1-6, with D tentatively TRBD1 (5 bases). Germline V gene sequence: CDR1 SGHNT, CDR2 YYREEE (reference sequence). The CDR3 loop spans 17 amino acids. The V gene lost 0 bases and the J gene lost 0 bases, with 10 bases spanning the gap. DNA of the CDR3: TGTGCCAGCAGCTTGGCAGGGCTGGGCTCCTATAATTCACCCCTCCACTTT. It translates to CASSLAGLGSYNSPLHF. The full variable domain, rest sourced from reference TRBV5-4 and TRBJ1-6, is ETGVTQSPTHLIKTRGQQVTLRCSSQSGHNTVSWYQQALGQGPQFIFQYYREEENGRGNFPPRFSGLQFPNYSSELNVNALELDDSALYLCASSLAGLGSYNSPLHFGNGTRLTVT.

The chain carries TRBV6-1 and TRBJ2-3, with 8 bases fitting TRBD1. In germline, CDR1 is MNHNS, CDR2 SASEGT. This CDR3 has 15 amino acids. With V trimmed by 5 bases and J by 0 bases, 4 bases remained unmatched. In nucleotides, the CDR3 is TGTGCCAGCAGTCACCAGGGGGCTAGCACAGATACGCAGTATTTT. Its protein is CASSHQGASTDTQYF.

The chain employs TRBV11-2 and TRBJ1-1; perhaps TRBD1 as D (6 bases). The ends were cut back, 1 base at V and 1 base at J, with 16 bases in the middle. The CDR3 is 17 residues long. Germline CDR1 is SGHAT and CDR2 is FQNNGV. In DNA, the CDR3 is TGTGCCAGCAGCTTAGCTCGCCCGGGACACCGGAACACTGAAGCTTTCTTT. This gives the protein CASSLARPGHRNTEAFF. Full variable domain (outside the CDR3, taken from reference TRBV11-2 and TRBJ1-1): EAGVAQSPRYKIIEKRQSVAFWCNPISGHATLYWYQQILGQGPKLLIQFQNNGVVDDSQLPKDRFSAERLKGVDSTLKIQPAKLEDSAVYLCASSLARPGHRNTEAFFGQGTRLTVV.

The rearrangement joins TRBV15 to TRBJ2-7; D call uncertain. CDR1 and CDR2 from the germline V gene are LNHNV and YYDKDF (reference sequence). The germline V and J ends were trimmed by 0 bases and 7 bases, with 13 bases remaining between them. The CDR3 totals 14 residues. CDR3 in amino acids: CATSRDLGRREQYF. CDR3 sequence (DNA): TGTGCCACCAGCAGAGATCTGGGTCGTAGGGAGCAGTACTTC.

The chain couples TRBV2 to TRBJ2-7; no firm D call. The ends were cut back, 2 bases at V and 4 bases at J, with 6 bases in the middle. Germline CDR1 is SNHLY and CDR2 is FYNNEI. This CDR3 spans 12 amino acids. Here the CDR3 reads CASSENLYEQYF. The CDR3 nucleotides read TGTGCCAGCAGTGAAAACTTGTACGAGCAGTACTTC.

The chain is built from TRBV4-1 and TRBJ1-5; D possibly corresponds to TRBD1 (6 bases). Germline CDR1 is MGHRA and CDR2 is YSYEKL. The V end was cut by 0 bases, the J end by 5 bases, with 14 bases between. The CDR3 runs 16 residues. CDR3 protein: CASSQDTGWGHQPQHF. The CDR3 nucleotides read TGCGCCAGCAGCCAAGATACGGGATGGGGGCATCAGCCCCAGCATTTT.

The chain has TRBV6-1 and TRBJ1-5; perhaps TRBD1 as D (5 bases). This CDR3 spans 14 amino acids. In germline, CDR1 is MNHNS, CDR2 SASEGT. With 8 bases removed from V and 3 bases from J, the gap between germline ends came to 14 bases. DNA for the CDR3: TGTGCCAGCCAGCGGGGGTACGACAATCAGCCCCAGCATTTT. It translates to CASQRGYDNQPQHF.

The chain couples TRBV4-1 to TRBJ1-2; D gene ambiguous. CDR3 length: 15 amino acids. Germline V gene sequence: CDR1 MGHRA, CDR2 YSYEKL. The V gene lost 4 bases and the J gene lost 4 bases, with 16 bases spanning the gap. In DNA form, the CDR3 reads TGCGCCAGCAGCCCCTTCAGTGGCATGGGCTATGGCTACACCTTC. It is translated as CASSPFSGMGYGYTF.

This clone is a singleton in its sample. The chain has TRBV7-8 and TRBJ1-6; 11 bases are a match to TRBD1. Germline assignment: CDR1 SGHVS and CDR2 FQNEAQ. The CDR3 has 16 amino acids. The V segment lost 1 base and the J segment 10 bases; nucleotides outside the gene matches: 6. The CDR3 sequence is CASSLGTGGFWSPLHF. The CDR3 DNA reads TGTGCCAGCAGCTTAGGGACAGGGGGCTTTTGGTCACCCCTCCACTTT. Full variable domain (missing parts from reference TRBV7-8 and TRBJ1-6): GAGVSQSPRYKVAKRGQDVALRCDPISGHVSLFWYQQALGQGPEFLTYFQNEAQLDKSGLPSDRFFAERPEGSVSTLKIQRTQQEDSAVYLCASSLGTGGFWSPLHFGNGTRLTVT.

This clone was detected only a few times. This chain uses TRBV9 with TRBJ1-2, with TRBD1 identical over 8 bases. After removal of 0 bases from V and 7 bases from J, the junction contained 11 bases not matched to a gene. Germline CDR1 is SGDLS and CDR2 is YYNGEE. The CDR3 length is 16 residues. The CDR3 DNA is TGTGCCAGCAGCGTAGCAGGGGGCGGACAGGGTTTTGGCTACACCTTC. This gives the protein CASSVAGGGQGFGYTF.